What follows describes a single T cell receptor beta chain. Total RNA from whole blood was isolated with no T cell sorting. The data originate from a study of monozygotic twins with inflammatory bowel disease. Input per TCR library consisted of approximately 4,000 ng of total RNA. Researchers used template switching to add UMIs featuring a 6-nucleotide sample barcode. From its re-call of the 5' RACE reads, TCRdb lists each CDR3 protein once, without DNA. The sample totals around 410,000 distinct CDR3 sequences; its top ten clones hold 2% to 2.5%. Per germline, CDR1 MNHEY and CDR2 SMNVEV (reference sequence). The CDR3 consists of 15 residues.

The clonotype originates from a human donor with ulcerative colitis or Crohn's disease, or a healthy co-twin of an affected twin (not recorded which). Sequencing was done on a sample of blood. The J gene is TRBJ1-6, the V gene TRBV27. The CDR3 loop reads CASSPAGTAQGTLHF.